This is a list of T cell receptor beta chains from one sample in a study of blood T cell repertoires in COVID-19. This table comes from immunoSEQ multiplex PCR, and its TCRdb copy is limited to in-frame clones, with some not included. The sample holds some 200,000 clones, about four fifths seen once. The sequenced sample was peripheral blood. All receptors derive from a woman aged 55-69 years with acute or convalescent COVID-19. The CDR3 runs from the conserved cysteine through the conserved F or W. The order of the fields is D gene, V gene, J gene, clone size, CDR3 protein, CDR3 DNA. D genes are given only for firm matches. Not every row has a clone size; where given, it reads once, few, many or a size class.

TRBD1	TRBV10-3	TRBJ1-1	few	CAIQRDRKTEAFF	TGTGCCATCCAGAGGGACAGAAAAACTGAAGCTTTCTTT
.	TRBV7-2	TRBJ1-3	.	CASSTRLQGTGNTIYF	TGTGCCAGCAGCACCCGCCTGCAGGGTACTGGAAACACCATATATTTT
TRBD1	TRBV19	TRBJ1-2	.	CASRELTGAVSIGYTF	TGTGCCAGTAGGGAACTGACAGGGGCGGTCTCTATTGGCTACACCTTC
TRBD2	TRBV28	TRBJ2-3	.	CASSSPRGGGTDTQYF	TGTGCCAGCAGTTCACCACGTGGGGGGGGCACAGATACGCAGTATTTT
TRBD2	TRBV5-1	TRBJ2-7	.	CASSRGGVAGFYEQYF	TGCGCCAGCAGCCGTGGTGGAGTAGCGGGCTTCTACGAGCAGTACTTC
TRBD1	TRBV11-2	TRBJ1-4	.	CASSWGTVNEKLFF	TGTGCCAGCAGCTGGGGGACAGTCAATGAAAAACTGTTTTTT
TRBD2	TRBV4-1	TRBJ2-7	.	CASSQDGTSYYEQYF	TGCGCCAGCAGCCAAGACGGGACTAGTTACTACGAGCAGTACTTC
TRBD1	TRBV5-1	TRBJ2-3	.	CASSVTGLDRVYTDTQYF	TGCGCCAGCAGCGTGACGGGTTTGGACAGGGTCTACACAGATACGCAGTATTTT
TRBD1	TRBV25-1	TRBJ1-3	.	CASSEWTGNGNTIYF	TGTGCCAGCAGTGAGTGGACAGGGAACGGAAACACCATATATTTT
.	TRBV7-9	TRBJ1-1	.	CASTIDSMNTEAFF	TGTGCCAGCACCATAGACAGCATGAACACTGAAGCTTTCTTT
TRBD2	TRBV4-2	TRBJ2-3	.	CASSQGDSGDTDTQYF	TGTGCCAGCAGCCAAGGTGATAGCGGGGACACAGATACGCAGTATTTT
.	TRBV5-5	TRBJ2-7	.	CASSFTGVEYF	TGTGCCAGCAGCTTTACGGGGGTTGAGTACTTC
.	TRBV6-6	TRBJ2-7	.	CASSKRGTQEEQYF	TGTGCCAGCAGTAAAAGGGGCACCCAGGAGGAGCAGTACTTC
.	TRBV7-9	TRBJ1-1	.	CASSLDGATGTEAFF	TGTGCCAGCAGCCTTGATGGAGCAACGGGCACTGAAGCTTTCTTT
TRBD2	TRBV9	TRBJ2-3	once	CASSPWGGTDTQYF	TGTGCCAGCAGCCCCTGGGGAGGGACAGATACGCAGTATTTT
.	TRBV7-2	TRBJ1-2	.	CASSLARGGPPIYGYTF	TGTGCCAGCAGCCTCGCTCGGGGGGGTCCGCCAATCTATGGCTACACCTTC
.	TRBV5-8	TRBJ1-6	.	CASSLPSNNSPLHF	TGTGCCAGCAGCTTACCTAGCAATAATTCACCCCTCCACTTT
TRBD2	TRBV5-1	TRBJ2-3	.	CASSLYPGGRVDTQYF	TGCGCCAGCAGCTTATACCCGGGGGGGCGTGTAGATACGCAGTATTTT
.	TRBV6-5	TRBJ2-2	.	CASSYRRTEGGELFF	TGTGCCAGCAGTTACAGGCGAACCGAGGGCGGGGAGCTGTTTTTT
.	TRBV6-1	TRBJ1-3	.	CASSVRGSTGGNTIYF	TGTGCCAGCAGTGTACGGGGATCAACAGGGGGAAACACCATATATTTT
TRBD2	TRBV3-1/TRBV3-2	TRBJ2-2	.	CASRSSGGAGTGELFF	TGTGCCAGCAGGAGTAGCGGGGGGGCAGGCACCGGGGAGCTGTTTTTT
.	TRBV28	TRBJ1-4	.	CASSLQGYREKLFF	TGTGCCAGCAGTTTACAGGGGTATAGGGAAAAACTGTTTTTT
TRBD1	TRBV5-5	TRBJ1-1	.	CASSVGQGPEAFF	TGTGCCAGCAGCGTGGGACAGGGGCCTGAAGCTTTCTTT
.	TRBV5-5	TRBJ1-2	.	CASSLNGLGGYGYTF	TGTGCCAGCAGCTTGAACGGCCTAGGGGGCTATGGCTACACCTTC
TRBD1	TRBV6-5	TRBJ2-7	.	CASSYRQGYEQYF	TGTGCCAGCAGTTACCGACAGGGCTACGAGCAGTACTTC
.	TRBV14	TRBJ2-7	.	CASSQGGGTRYF	TGTGCCAGCAGCCAAGGGGGCGGGACTCGGTACTTC
.	TRBV6-5	TRBJ2-5	.	CATLAPQETQYF	TGTGCCACCTTGGCCCCACAAGAGACCCAGTACTTC
TRBD2	TRBV6-6	TRBJ2-5	.	CASSYKPGLAETQYF	TGTGCCAGCAGTTACAAACCGGGACTAGCGGAGACCCAGTACTTC
.	TRBV5-6	TRBJ1-2	few	CASSLGGARGYTF	TGTGCCAGCAGCTTAGGCGGGGCACGGGGCTACACCTTC
.	TRBV6-6	TRBJ1-1	.	CASSYMEGNTEAFF	TGTGCCAGCAGTTACATGGAGGGGAACACTGAAGCTTTCTTT
.	TRBV12-3/TRBV12-4	TRBJ1-1	.	CASSPGGNTEAFF	TGTGCCAGCAGCCCGGGGGGGAACACTGAAGCTTTCTTT
TRBD1	TRBV6-5	TRBJ1-1	.	CASSHQGALDTEAFF	TGTGCCAGCAGTCATCAGGGGGCATTGGACACTGAAGCTTTCTTT
.	TRBV5-1	TRBJ2-3	.	CASSIGREGDTQYF	TGCGCCAGCAGCATCGGGCGCGAGGGAGATACGCAGTATTTT
TRBD1	TRBV19	TRBJ1-2	few	CASNPRTGGYTF	TGTGCCAGTAATCCCCGGACAGGTGGCTACACCTTC
.	TRBV5-5	TRBJ2-7	.	CASSSTGSSFYEQYF	TGTGCCAGCAGCTCGACCGGGAGCTCCTTCTACGAGCAGTACTTC
TRBD1	TRBV5-1	TRBJ2-5	.	CASSPTGDETQYF	TGCGCCAGCAGCCCGACAGGGGACGAGACCCAGTACTTC
.	TRBV19	TRBJ1-3	few	CASSTARGNGNTIYF	TGTGCCAGTAGCACGGCCAGGGGTAATGGAAACACCATATATTTT
TRBD1	TRBV7-8	TRBJ1-4	.	CASSFSGTGEKLFF	TGTGCCAGCAGCTTTTCCGGGACAGGGGAAAAACTGTTTTTT
.	TRBV2	TRBJ1-1	.	CASSLALTGTEAFF	TGTGCCAGCAGCCTCGCTCTGACGGGCACTGAAGCTTTCTTT
.	TRBV3-1/TRBV3-2	TRBJ1-3	few	CASSQDAGPSGNTIYF	TGTGCCAGCAGCCAAGATGCAGGCCCCTCTGGAAACACCATATATTTT